The 20 T cell receptor beta chains listed next were all sequenced from one sample in a study of regulatory T cells in long-lasting Graves disease. Arm-PCR of CDR3 regions with iRepertoire HTBI primers generated TCR beta libraries. From the multiplex PCR reads, TCRdb called clonotypes with MiXCR, one entry per CDR3 protein. The repertoire holds roughly 560,000 distinct CDR3 sequences, with about 15% as singletons. Indicated time point: newly diagnosed GD, antithyroid drugs for less than 3 months. PBMC-extracted RNA yielded the TCR library. These data also formed part of another study, on T cells in Graves' hyperthyroidism and ophthalmopathy.

The sequencing used peripheral blood mononuclear cells (PBMCs), collected at new diagnosis, from a patient treated with antithyroid drugs. The receptors come from a woman aged 35-65 years with Graves disease.

A note on this clonotype: This CDR3 is missing its conserved last phenylalanine or tryptophan, likely due to a read error. The chain uses TRBV2 and TRBJ1-5; a possible D gene is TRBD1 (6 bases). V lost 8 bases to trimming and J lost 3 bases, with 17 bases between them. Germline V gives CDR1 SNHLY, CDR2 FYNNEI. There are 15 residues in the CDR3. Written as DNA, the CDR3 is TGTGCCAGCGCTGCGACAGGAGGGTACAATCAGCCCCAGCATCTT. It is translated as CASAATGGYNQPQHL.

This clonotype was counted at least ten times. DNA of the CDR3: TGTGCCAGCAGACCACCGGACAGGGGAGGCTACACCTTC. Translated, it gives CASRPPDRGGYTF. The genes are TRBV6-2 or TRBV6-3 and TRBJ1-2; 9 nucleotides agree with TRBD1. J gave up 8 bases and V 6 bases, and 7 bases lay outside the gene matches. CDR3 length: 13 amino acids. The V gene's germline CDR1 is MNHEY and CDR2 SVGEGT.

This clonotype occurred many times. This chain uses TRBV27 with TRBJ1-5, with TRBD1 matching over 8 bases. CDR3 length: 16 residues. Germline assignment: CDR1 MNHEY and CDR2 SMNVEV (reference sequence). Trimming at V came to 5 bases and at J to 4 bases, leaving 10 bases not matched to a gene. The CDR3 here is CASSDTQGAYNQPQHF. CDR3 bases: TGTGCCAGCAGTGATACTCAGGGGGCTTATAATCAGCCCCAGCATTTT.

Turning to this clonotype: A much larger clone differs from this one at a single base, so this may be a read error. V usage is TRBV6-2 or TRBV6-3 and J usage is TRBJ2-2, with D tentatively TRBD2 (6 bases). The ends were cut back, 2 bases at V and 9 bases at J, with 10 bases in the middle. Germline CDR1 MNHEY, CDR2 SVGEGT. CDR3 length: 13 amino acids. In DNA form, the CDR3 reads TGTGCCAGCAGTTACGTGGGACTCTGGGAGCTGTTTTTT. Amino acid sequence: CASSYVGLWELFF.

Concerning this clonotype itself: Given a much more abundant clone one base away, this may be a read error. No conserved phenylalanine or tryptophan ends this CDR3, so it is likely a read error. The chain carries TRBV7-3 and TRBJ2-3, with D perhaps being TRBD1 or TRBD2 (6 bases each). The CDR3 consists of 14 residues. Germline CDR1 is SGHTA and CDR2 is FQGTGA. V lost 2 bases and J lost 4, with 10 bases in between. The CDR3 spells CASSLGGGPDTQYL. As DNA, the CDR3 is TGTGCCAGCAGCTTAGGAGGGGGTCCAGATACGCAGTATCTT.

This clonotype has only a few counts. The chain recombines TRBV20-1 with TRBJ1-2; D not certain. The germline V gene has CDR1 DFQATT and CDR2 SNEGSKA (reference sequence). The V end lost 3 bases, the J end lost 1 base, and 6 bases lay between the germline ends. The CDR3 has 12 amino acids. For the CDR3, the DNA is TGCAGTGCTAGCCCCTATAACTATGGCTACACCTTC. Translated, it gives CSASPYNYGYTF.

With regard to this clonotype: It differs at one base from a far larger clone, so likely a read error. The V and J genes are TRBV2 and TRBJ2-1; D remains unclear. CDR3 length: 15 residues. With 5 bases removed from V and 10 bases from J, the gap between germline ends came to 21 bases. Germline V CDR1 and CDR2: SNHLY, FYNNEI. Here the CDR3 DNA reads TGTGCCAGCAGTCCCTCTCACAGCCCCTCCTACGAGCAGTTCTTC. This gives the protein CASSPSHSPSYEQFF.

V gene TRBV20-1 combines with J gene TRBJ1-5; D gene uncertain. Germline V gene lookup returns CDR1 DFQATT and CDR2 SNEGSKA (reference sequence). The CDR3 length is 13 residues. V lost 8 bases to trimming and J lost 0 bases, with 11 bases between them. CDR3 loop: CSSPESSNQPQHF. The CDR3 nucleotides are TGCAGTAGCCCGGAGAGTAGCAATCAGCCCCAGCATTTT.

The rearrangement links TRBV5-1 to TRBJ1-2; 7 bases are a match to TRBD1. Germline loops: CDR1 SGHRS, CDR2 YFSETQ. This CDR3 comprises 15 residues. Trimming cost V 0 bases and J 0 bases; bases outside gene matches: 2. CDR3 protein: CASSLGDRTNYGYTF. The CDR3, as DNA: TGCGCCAGCAGCTTGGGGGACAGAACTAACTATGGCTACACCTTC.

This clonotype was seen many times. The chain carries TRBV2 and TRBJ1-5; D remains ambiguous. The CDR3 loop spans 14 amino acids. Per germline, CDR1 SNHLY and CDR2 FYNNEI. Trimming stripped 5 bases from V and 3 bases from J, with 11 bases between. In DNA, the CDR3 is TGTGCCAGCAGTCTGATCGGTGACAATCAGCCCCAGCATTTT. Its protein product is CASSLIGDNQPQHF.

This clonotype was seen more than once but under ten times. The chain links TRBV12-3 or TRBV12-4 to TRBJ2-5, with D perhaps matching TRBD1 or TRBD2 (5 bases each). Trimming pared 7 bases from V and 7 bases from J, leaving 19 bases between. The CDR3 is 14 amino acids. CDR3 loop: CASNNPGTESTQYF. The CDR3 DNA reads as TGTGCCAGCAACAACCCCGGGACCGAGTCGACCCAGTACTTC.

There are a few counts of this clonotype. The gene calls are TRBV6-2 or TRBV6-3 and TRBJ2-3; 9 nucleotides match TRBD2. The J segment lost 4 bases and the V segment lost 2 bases, leaving 10 bases of the junction unmatched. This CDR3 comprises 17 residues. CDR1 is MNHEY and CDR2 is SVGEGT in the germline V gene. The CDR3 reads CASSYGKRGAVADTQYF. The CDR3 DNA reads TGTGCCAGCAGTTACGGCAAGCGGGGGGCCGTGGCAGATACGCAGTATTTT.

This clonotype was found a few times. The chain couples TRBV7-9 to TRBJ1-6; D possibly corresponds to TRBD1 (5 bases). The V gene's germline CDR1 is SEHNR and CDR2 FQNEAQ (reference sequence). V gave up 5 bases and J gave up 0 bases, with 17 bases separating them. The CDR3 consists of 18 residues. CDR3 bases: TGTGCCAGCAGCGAGTTGGGACTCAAGTTCTCCTATAATTCACCCCTCCACTTT. Encoded protein: CASSELGLKFSYNSPLHF.

This clonotype came up many times. This chain uses TRBV11-2 with TRBJ2-7, with TRBD2 identical over 7 bases. V trimming: 5 bases; J trimming: 6 bases; junction bases outside the gene matches: 4. The CDR3 is 12 residues long. Germline V gene sequence: CDR1 SGHAT, CDR2 FQNNGV. The CDR3 bases are TGTGCCAGCAGCCATCCGGGGGGCGAGCAGTACTTC. Translation: CASSHPGGEQYF.

Only a few counts were recorded for this clonotype. V and J are TRBV5-6 and TRBJ1-2; a possible D gene is TRBD1 (5 bases). Germline V gene lookup returns CDR1 SGHDT and CDR2 YYEEEE. V was shortened by 2 bases and J by 6 bases, with 17 bases between the two germline ends. The CDR3 sequence is 15 residues long. The CDR3 sequence is CASSFDRGLGNGYTF. The CDR3 coding sequence is TGTGCCAGCAGCTTCGACCGGGGCCTTGGAAATGGCTACACCTTC. The full variable domain, its missing parts supplied by reference TRBV5-6 and TRBJ1-2, is DAGVTQSPTHLIKTRGQQVTLRCSPKSGHDTVSWYQQALGQGPQFIFQYYEEEERQRGNFPDRFSGHQFPNYSSELNVNALLLGDSALYLCASSFDRGLGNGYTFGSGTRLTVV.

This clonotype showed up just a few times. This chain's CDR3 is CASSDATGGVGYTF. The CDR3 nucleotides read TGCGCCAGCAGCGACGCGACAGGGGGGGTTGGCTACACCTTC. The chain links TRBV5-1 to TRBJ1-2; 9 bases are shared with TRBD1. The germline CDR1 and CDR2 sequences are SGHRS and YFSETQ. The CDR3 contains 14 residues. Germline trimming cut 4 bases from V and 7 bases from J; bases unmatched to any gene: 8. The full variable domain, with the rest looked up from reference TRBV5-1 and TRBJ1-2, is KAGVTQTPRYLIKTRGQQVTLSCSPISGHRSVSWYQQTPGQGLQFLFEYFSETQRNKGNFPGRFSGRQFSNSRSEMNVSTLELGDSALYLCASSDATGGVGYTFGSGTRLTVV.

Notes on this clonotype: This likely stems from a read error, as it lies one base from a far larger clone. The V call is TRBV5-1, the J call TRBJ1-1; 8 bases line up with TRBD1. CDR1 is SGHRS, CDR2 YFSETQ, per germline. CDR3 size: 11 residues. The CDR3, as DNA: TGTGCCAGCAACTTAGGACAGGGAGCTTTCTTT. Translating it yields CASNLGQGAFF.

The chain couples TRBV19 to TRBJ2-5; D is possibly TRBD1 (7 bases). CDR3 length equals 15 residues. Trimming stripped 7 bases from V and 4 bases from J, with 19 bases between. In germline, CDR1 is LNHDA, CDR2 SQIVND (reference sequence). CDR3 sequence reads: CASTPPGQEGETQYF. CDR3 nucleotide sequence: TGTGCCAGTACCCCCCCCGGACAGGAGGGAGAGACCCAGTACTTC.

In its sample, this clonotype was seen many times. The V and J genes are TRBV18 and TRBJ1-5; maybe TRBD1 (5 bases). V was trimmed by 2 bases and J by 3 bases, leaving 11 bases between them. Germline CDR1 and CDR2: KGHSH and LQKENI. The length of the CDR3 is 15 residues. This CDR3 reads CASSPRDGLNQPQHF. The CDR3, as DNA: TGTGCCAGCTCACCAAGGGACGGACTCAATCAGCCCCAGCATTTT.

This sequence joins TRBV25-1 and TRBJ1-1; D gene ambiguous. V dropped 7 bases and J dropped 7 bases, with 16 bases sitting between them. Germline CDR1 reads MGHDK; CDR2 reads SYGVNS. CDR3 length: 13 amino acids. CDR3 sequence reads: CASTTWEMGEAFF. The CDR3 bases are TGTGCCAGCACCACTTGGGAGATGGGTGAAGCTTTCTTT. Looking up the rest from reference TRBV25-1 and TRBJ1-1 gives the full variable domain: EADIYQTPRYLVIGTGKKITLECSQTMGHDKMYWYQQDPGMELHLIHYSYGVNSTEKGDLSSESTVSRIRTEHFPLTLESARPSHTSQYLCASTTWEMGEAFFGQGTRLTVV.